This entry concerns a single T cell receptor (beta chain). Its cognate antigen is unknown. The table came from immunoSEQ multiplex PCR; TCRdb's copy has only in-frame clones and leaves some out. The table records nearly 25,000 clones, around 73% of them present only once. V trimming: 10 bases; J trimming: 5 bases; junction bases outside the gene matches: 18. Germline loops: CDR1 SNHLY, CDR2 FYNNEI. The CDR3 is 16 amino acids. The sample is drawn from a study of OX40 agonist ivuxolimab in advanced cancers. Overall study: From about 23 to 85 years was the age range, with a mean of around 56 years, and around 80% were male.

Findings and limits, study-wide: Expanded clones were, on average, more numerous in CD8+ T cells than in CD4+. Clonal expansion from baseline to week 6 occurred in both CD4+ and CD8+ T cells.

The sequence came from an adult with an advanced solid tumor such as melanoma, head and neck, liver or kidney cancer. The sample here was CD4+ or CD8+ T cells sorted from blood, taken in a trial of the OX40 agonist ivuxolimab. This chain connects TRBV2 to TRBJ2-3; 7 nucleotides align to TRBD1. The DNA of the CDR3 is TGTGCCATACTGAAAAGGACAGGACTCCTCATAGATACGCAGTATTTT. Residues: CAILKRTGLLIDTQYF.